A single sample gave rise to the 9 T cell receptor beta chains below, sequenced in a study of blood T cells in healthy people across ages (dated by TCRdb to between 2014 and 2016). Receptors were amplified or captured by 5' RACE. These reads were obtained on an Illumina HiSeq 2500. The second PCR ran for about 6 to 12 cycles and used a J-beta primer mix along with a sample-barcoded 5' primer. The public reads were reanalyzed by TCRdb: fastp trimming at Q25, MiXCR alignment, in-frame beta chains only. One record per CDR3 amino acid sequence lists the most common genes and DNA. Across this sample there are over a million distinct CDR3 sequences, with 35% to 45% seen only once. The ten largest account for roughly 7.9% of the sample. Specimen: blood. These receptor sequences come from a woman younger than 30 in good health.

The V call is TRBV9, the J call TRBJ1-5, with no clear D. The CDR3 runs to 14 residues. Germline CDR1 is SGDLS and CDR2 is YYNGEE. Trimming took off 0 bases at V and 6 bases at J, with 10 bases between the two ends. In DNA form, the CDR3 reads TGTGCCAGCAGCGTAGAAGCGGGGTTTCAGCCCCAGCATTTT. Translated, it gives CASSVEAGFQPQHF.

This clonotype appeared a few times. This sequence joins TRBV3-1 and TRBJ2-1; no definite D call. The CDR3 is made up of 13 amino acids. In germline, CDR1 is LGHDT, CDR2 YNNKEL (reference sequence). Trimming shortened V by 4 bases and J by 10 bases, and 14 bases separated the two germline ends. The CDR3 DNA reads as TGTGCCAGCAGCCGCTCTAGTGGGCAGGAGCAGTTCTTC. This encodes CASSRSSGQEQFF.

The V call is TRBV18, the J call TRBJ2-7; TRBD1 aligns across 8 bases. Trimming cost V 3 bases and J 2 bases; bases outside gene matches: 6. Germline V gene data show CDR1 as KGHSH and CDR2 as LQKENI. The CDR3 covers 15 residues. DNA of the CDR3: TGTGCCAGCTCACCGAATCCAGGGGGCACCTACGAGCAGTACTTC. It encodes CASSPNPGGTYEQYF. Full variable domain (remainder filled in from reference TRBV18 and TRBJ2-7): NAGVMQNPRHLVRRRGQEARLRCSPMKGHSHVYWYRQLPEEGLKFMVYLQKENIIDESGMPKERFSAEFPKEGPSILRIQQVVRGDSAAYFCASSPNPGGTYEQYFGPGTRLTVT.

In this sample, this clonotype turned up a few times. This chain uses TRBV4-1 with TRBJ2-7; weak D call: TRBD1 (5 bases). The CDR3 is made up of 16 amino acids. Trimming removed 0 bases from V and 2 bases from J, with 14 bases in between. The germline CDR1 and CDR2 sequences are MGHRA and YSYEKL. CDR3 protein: CASSQDIGEYPYEQYF. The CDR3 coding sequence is TGCGCCAGCAGCCAAGATATAGGGGAATACCCCTACGAGCAGTACTTC.

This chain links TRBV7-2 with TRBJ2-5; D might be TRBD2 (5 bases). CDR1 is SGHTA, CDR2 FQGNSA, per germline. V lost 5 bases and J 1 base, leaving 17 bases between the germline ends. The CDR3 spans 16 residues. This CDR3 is CASSLHLTSFQETQYF. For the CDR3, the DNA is TGTGCCAGCAGCCTCCACCTCACTAGTTTCCAAGAGACCCAGTACTTC.

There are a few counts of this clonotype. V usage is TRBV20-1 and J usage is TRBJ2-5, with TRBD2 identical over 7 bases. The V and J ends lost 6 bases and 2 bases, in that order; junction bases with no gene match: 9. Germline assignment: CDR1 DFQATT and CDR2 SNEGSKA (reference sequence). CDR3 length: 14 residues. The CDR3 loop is CSADSGTEQETQYF. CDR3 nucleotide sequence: TGCAGTGCAGACAGCGGGACGGAACAAGAGACCCAGTACTTC.

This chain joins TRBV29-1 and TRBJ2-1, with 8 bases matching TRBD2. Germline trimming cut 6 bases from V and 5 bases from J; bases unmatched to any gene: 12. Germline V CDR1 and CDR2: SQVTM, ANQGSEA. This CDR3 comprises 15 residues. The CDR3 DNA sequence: TGCAGCGTCGTTTCGACTAGCGTAACTCACAATGAGCAGTTCTTC. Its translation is CSVVSTSVTHNEQFF.

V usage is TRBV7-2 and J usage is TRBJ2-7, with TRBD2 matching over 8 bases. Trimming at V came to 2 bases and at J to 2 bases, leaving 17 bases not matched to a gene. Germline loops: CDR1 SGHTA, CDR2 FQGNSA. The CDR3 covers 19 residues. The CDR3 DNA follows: TGTGCCAGCAGCTTACAGGCACGGGGGAGCGGGAGTCCCCCCTACGAGCAGTACTTC. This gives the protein CASSLQARGSGSPPYEQYF.

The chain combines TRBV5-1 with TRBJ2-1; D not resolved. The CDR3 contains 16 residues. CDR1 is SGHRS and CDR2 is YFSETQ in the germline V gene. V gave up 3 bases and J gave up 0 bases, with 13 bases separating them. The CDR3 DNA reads TGCGCCAGCAGCTGGGTAGGGTACGGCTCCTACAATGAGCAGTTCTTC. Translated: CASSWVGYGSYNEQFF. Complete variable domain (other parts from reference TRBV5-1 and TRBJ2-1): KAGVTQTPRYLIKTRGQQVTLSCSPISGHRSVSWYQQTPGQGLQFLFEYFSETQRNKGNFPGRFSGRQFSNSRSEMNVSTLELGDSALYLCASSWVGYGSYNEQFFGPGTRLTVL.